What follows are 18 T cell receptor beta chains derived from one specimen sequenced in a study of technical replicates of blood from a few donors. Assay: immunoSEQ multiplex PCR; the TCRdb copy retains only in-frame clones and omits some. This table holds fewer than 65,000 clones, around 87% found once. Sequencing input: PBMCs. The receptors shown here come from a human donor in good health. Some clones in this sample may be carry-over from other donors' samples.

This sequence joins TRBV30 and TRBJ2-6; D not certain. This CDR3 is 15 amino acids long. CDR1 and CDR2 from the germline V gene are GTSNPN and SVGIG (reference sequence). Trimming removed 0 bases at V and 1 base at J, with 7 bases between. CDR3 nucleotide sequence: TGTGCCTGGAGTGTAGGCGGTTCTGGGGCCAACGTCCTGACTTTC. It encodes CAWSVGGSGANVLTF.

The chain is built from TRBV25-1 and TRBJ1-2; TRBD1 is a possible D gene (5 bases). With 1 base removed from V and 1 base from J, the gap between germline ends came to 7 bases. The CDR3 totals 14 residues. Germline V gene sequence: CDR1 MGHDK, CDR2 SYGVNS. The CDR3 nucleotides are TGTGCCAGCAGTGAATTGGGACTTAACTATGGCTACACCTTC. Translation: CASSELGLNYGYTF.

This rearrangement joins TRBV7-2 to TRBJ2-3; 7 nucleotides align to TRBD2. The V gene's germline CDR1 is SGHTA and CDR2 FQGNSA. V dropped 2 bases and J dropped 0; count of bases not matched to a gene: 2. CDR3 length equals 15 residues. The CDR3 loop is CASSLRAGSTDTQYF. The DNA of the CDR3 is TGTGCCAGCAGCTTAAGAGCGGGGAGCACAGATACGCAGTATTTT.

This clone was seen more than once but under ten times. This chain links TRBV5-6 with TRBJ1-3, with D unresolved. CDR3 size: 16 residues. V dropped 0 bases and J dropped 1 base, with 11 bases sitting between them. CDR1 SGHDT and CDR2 YYEEEE come from the germline V gene. The CDR3 DNA follows: TGTGCCAGCAGCTTGGATAGAGCCGTTTCTGGAAACACCATATATTTT. Its protein is CASSLDRAVSGNTIYF.

V and J are TRBV7-2 and TRBJ2-5; TRBD2 might be the D (6 bases). This CDR3 contains 15 residues. V was cut by 8 bases and J by 2 bases, with 18 bases left in between. Germline assignment: CDR1 SGHTA and CDR2 FQGNSA. As DNA, the CDR3 is TGTGCCAGCGGTTTAGTGGGGGGAAGGCAAGAGACCCAGTACTTC. Its translation is CASGLVGGRQETQYF.

The gene calls are TRBV9 and TRBJ2-2; TRBD1 aligns across 10 bases. The CDR3 is 17 amino acids. The V segment lost 4 bases and the J segment 6 bases; nucleotides outside the gene matches: 12. CDR1 is SGDLS, CDR2 YYNGEE, per germline. CDR3 DNA: TGTGCCAGCAGCCAGGGACAGGGGACGTCTGTAGCCGGGGAGCTGTTTTTT. Residues: CASSQGQGTSVAGELFF.

This clone was counted once. The CDR3 loop reads CASRPGGGEGPETQYF. CDR3 DNA sequence: TGTGCCAGCAGGCCGGGCGGGGGCGAAGGTCCAGAGACCCAGTACTTC. This chain joins TRBV11-2 and TRBJ2-5; the D gene is possibly TRBD2 (7 bases). This CDR3 has 16 residues. Looked up from germline, CDR1 is SGHAT and CDR2 is FQNNGV. The V gene lost 6 bases and the J gene lost 4 bases, with 21 bases spanning the gap.

In regard to this clone: One end of the junction varies from germline; a read error may be responsible. The chain recombines TRBV2 with TRBJ2-3; D is uncertain. The germline V gene has CDR1 SNHLY and CDR2 FYNNEI. The CDR3 contains 12 residues. The CDR3 nucleotides read TGTGCCAGCAGTGAAGATGGTCTCCCCAAGCCTTTT. This translates into CASSEDGLPKPF.

This clone came up once. CDR3 nucleotide sequence: TGTGCCAGTAATCAGGGGCGAAGCGGCAATCAGCCCCAGCATTTT. This translates into CASNQGRSGNQPQHF. This chain connects TRBV19 to TRBJ1-5; weak D call: TRBD1 (6 bases). V was cut by 7 bases and J by 2 bases, with 15 bases left in between. Germline CDR1 reads LNHDA; CDR2 reads SQIVND (reference sequence). The CDR3 covers 15 residues.

The rearrangement links TRBV27 to TRBJ1-1; no clear D gene. The CDR3 covers 15 residues. The V and J ends lost 4 bases and 5 bases respectively, with 17 bases between them. The germline CDR1 and CDR2 sequences are MNHEY and SMNVEV (reference sequence). The CDR3 DNA reads TGTGCCAGCAGTTCGAATGCGGGTCGGCGAACTGAAGCTTTCTTT. It yields the protein CASSSNAGRRTEAFF.

The chain carries TRBV7-2 and TRBJ2-7, with a possible D match to TRBD2 (7 bases). CDR1 SGHTA and CDR2 FQGNSA come from the germline V gene. Trimming removed 8 bases from V and 2 bases from J, with 16 bases in between. CDR3 size: 14 residues. In nucleotides, the CDR3 is TGTGCCAGCCGCGTGAGGGGGGGTACCTACGAGCAGTACTTC. Its translation is CASRVRGGTYEQYF.

The gene calls are TRBV11-2 and TRBJ2-3; no clear D. V lost 1 base to trimming and J lost 2 bases, with 10 bases between them. The CDR3 sequence is 15 residues long. In germline, CDR1 is SGHAT, CDR2 FQNNGV. Written as DNA, the CDR3 is TGTGCCAGCAGCTTAGGGTGGGCCCACACAGATACGCAGTATTTT. Translating it yields CASSLGWAHTDTQYF.

The chain is built from TRBV4-2 and TRBJ2-5, with 10 nucleotides matching TRBD2. The CDR3 contains 16 residues. The J segment lost 1 base and the V segment lost 1 base, leaving 3 bases of the junction unmatched. The germline V gene encodes CDR1 LGHNA and CDR2 YNFKEQ. CDR3 sequence (DNA): TGTGCCAGCAGCCAAGCACCTAGCGGGGGCCAAGAGACCCAGTACTTC. The encoded protein is CASSQAPSGGQETQYF.

The rearrangement links TRBV7-8 to TRBJ2-1, with TRBD1 matching 8 bases. This CDR3 is built from 15 residues. From germline, CDR1 is SGHVS and CDR2 FQNEAQ. The V gene end was trimmed by 4 bases and the J gene end by 1 base; junction bases not matched to a gene: 3. DNA for the CDR3: TGTGCCAGCAGCTCACGACAGGGGTCCTACAATGAGCAGTTCTTC. Translating gives CASSSRQGSYNEQFF.

This clone was seen a single time. The chain couples TRBV7-2 to TRBJ1-2; TRBD1 aligns across 7 bases. Per the germline V gene, CDR1 is SGHTA and CDR2 is FQGNSA. This CDR3 is 14 amino acids long. The J segment lost 2 bases and the V segment lost 5 bases, leaving 5 bases of the junction unmatched. The CDR3 sequence is CASSLEDRNYGYTF. The CDR3 nucleotides read TGTGCCAGCAGCCTAGAGGACAGGAACTATGGCTACACCTTC.

The gene calls are TRBV10-1 and TRBJ1-1; 9 bases fit TRBD1. This CDR3 spans 16 amino acids. The V segment lost 10 bases and the J segment 1 base; nucleotides outside the gene matches: 13. Germline CDR1 is WNHNN and CDR2 is SYGVQD (reference sequence). This chain's CDR3 is CAKPQGAYLENTEAFF. The CDR3 DNA sequence: TGCGCCAAGCCACAGGGGGCATATCTCGAGAACACTGAAGCTTTCTTT.

This clone was observed a single time. The junction does not match germline at one end; this may be a read error. Other DNA sequences in the sample encode the same CDR3. The chain joins TRBV10-3 to TRBJ2-5, with D possibly TRBD2 on 5 matching bases. In germline, CDR1 is ENHRY, CDR2 SYGVKD. This CDR3 is built from 12 residues. The CDR3 here is CAISEEGETQYF. The CDR3 nucleotides read TGTGCCATCAGTGAAGAGGGAGAGACTCAGTACTTC.

This clone was detected only a few times. This chain joins TRBV19 and TRBJ1-1, with D perhaps matching TRBD1 (5 bases). The CDR3 is 15 residues long. Trimming cost V 5 bases and J 3 bases, with 16 bases left between them. Germline-derived CDR1 and CDR2 are LNHDA and SQIVND (reference sequence). DNA of the CDR3: TGTGCCAGTAGTGTGCCCCGGGGGGAGTACACTGAAGCTTTCTTT. This translates into CASSVPRGEYTEAFF.